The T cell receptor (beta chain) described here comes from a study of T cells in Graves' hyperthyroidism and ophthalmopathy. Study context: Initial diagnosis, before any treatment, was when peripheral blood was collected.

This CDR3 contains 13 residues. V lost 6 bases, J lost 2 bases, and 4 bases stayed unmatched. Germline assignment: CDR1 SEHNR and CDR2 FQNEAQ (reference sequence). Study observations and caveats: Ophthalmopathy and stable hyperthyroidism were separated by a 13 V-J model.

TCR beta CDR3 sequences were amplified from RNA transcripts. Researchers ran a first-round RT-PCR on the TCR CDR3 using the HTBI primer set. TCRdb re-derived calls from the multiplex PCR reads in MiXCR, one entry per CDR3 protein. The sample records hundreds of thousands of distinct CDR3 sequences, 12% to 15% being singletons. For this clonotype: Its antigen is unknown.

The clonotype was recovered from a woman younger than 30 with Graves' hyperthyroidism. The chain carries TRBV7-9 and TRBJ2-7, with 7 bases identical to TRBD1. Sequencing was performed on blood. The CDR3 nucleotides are TGTGCCAGCAGTCGGGGACAGCCCTACGAGCAGTACTTC. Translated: CASSRGQPYEQYF.